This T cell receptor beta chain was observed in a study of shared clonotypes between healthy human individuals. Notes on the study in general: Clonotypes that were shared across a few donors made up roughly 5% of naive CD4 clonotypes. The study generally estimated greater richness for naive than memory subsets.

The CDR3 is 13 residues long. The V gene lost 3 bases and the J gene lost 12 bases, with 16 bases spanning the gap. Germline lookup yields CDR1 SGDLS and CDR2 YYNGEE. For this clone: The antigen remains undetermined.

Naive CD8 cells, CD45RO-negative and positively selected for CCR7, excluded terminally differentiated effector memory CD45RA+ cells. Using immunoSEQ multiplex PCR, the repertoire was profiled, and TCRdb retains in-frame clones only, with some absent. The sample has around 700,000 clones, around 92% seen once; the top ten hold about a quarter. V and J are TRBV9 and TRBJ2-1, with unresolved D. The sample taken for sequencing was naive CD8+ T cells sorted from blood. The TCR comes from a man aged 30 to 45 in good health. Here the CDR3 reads CASSALEAQVQFF. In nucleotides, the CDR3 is TGTGCCAGCAGCGCCCTTGAGGCCCAGGTGCAGTTCTTC. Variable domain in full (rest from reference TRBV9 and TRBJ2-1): DSGVTQTPKHLITATGQRVTLRCSPRSGDLSVYWYQQSLDQGLQFLIQYYNGEERAKGNILERFSAQQFPDLHSELNLSSLELGDSALYFCASSALEAQVQFFGPGTRLTVL.